This paragraph covers one T cell receptor beta chain sequence. This record comes from a study of blood T cell repertoires in COVID-19. Clones were sequenced by immunoSEQ multiplex PCR, and TCRdb holds only the in-frame ones, with some missing. This repertoire shows 200,000 to 300,000 clones, roughly nine tenths found once; its top ten account for under 4%. CDR3 size: 14 residues. V gave up 5 bases and J gave up 5 bases; unmatched junction bases: 8. CDR1 and CDR2 from the germline V gene are MNHEY and SMNVEV (reference sequence). The chain has TRBV27 and TRBJ1-2; 7 bases agree with TRBD1. This clonotype originated in a man in his late teens or twenties with active or convalescent COVID-19. Sequencing input: peripheral blood. CDR3: CASSTGTAFYGYTF. The CDR3 DNA follows: TGTGCCAGCAGTACCGGGACAGCTTTTTATGGCTACACCTTC.